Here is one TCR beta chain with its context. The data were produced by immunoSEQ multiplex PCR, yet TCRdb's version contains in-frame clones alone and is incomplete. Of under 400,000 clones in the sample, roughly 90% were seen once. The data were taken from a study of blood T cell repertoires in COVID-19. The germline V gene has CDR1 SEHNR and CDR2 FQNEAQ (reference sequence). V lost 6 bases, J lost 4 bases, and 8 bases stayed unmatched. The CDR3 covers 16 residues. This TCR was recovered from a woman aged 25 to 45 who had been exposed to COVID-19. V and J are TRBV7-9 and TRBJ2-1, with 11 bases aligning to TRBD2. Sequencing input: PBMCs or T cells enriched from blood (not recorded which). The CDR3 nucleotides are TGTGCCAGCAGTTCCGGGACTAGCGGAGCTTACAATGAGCAGTTCTTC. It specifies CASSSGTSGAYNEQFF.